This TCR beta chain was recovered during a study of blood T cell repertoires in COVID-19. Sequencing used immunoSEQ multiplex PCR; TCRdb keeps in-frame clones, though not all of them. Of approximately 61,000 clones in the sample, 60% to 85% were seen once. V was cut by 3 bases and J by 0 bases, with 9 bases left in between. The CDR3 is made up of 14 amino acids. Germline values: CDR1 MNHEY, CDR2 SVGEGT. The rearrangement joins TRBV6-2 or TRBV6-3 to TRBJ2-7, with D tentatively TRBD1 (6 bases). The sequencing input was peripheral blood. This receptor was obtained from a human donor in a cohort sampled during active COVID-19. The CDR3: CASSYGRGSYEQYF. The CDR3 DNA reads TGTGCCAGCAGTTATGGCAGGGGCTCCTACGAGCAGTACTTC.